This T cell receptor (beta chain) was recorded in a study of identical twins. V gave up 5 bases and J gave up 8 bases; unmatched junction bases: 12. The CDR3 spans 16 residues. Germline assignment: CDR1 DFQATT and CDR2 SNEGSKA (reference sequence). This clonotype was recorded many times. MiXCR, applied by TCRdb to the 5' RACE reads, yields one record per CDR3 protein. Of hundreds of thousands of distinct CDR3 sequences in the sample, roughly 6% were seen once. The sample taken for sequencing was naive T cells sorted from blood. The chain links TRBV20-1 to TRBJ2-1; 13 nucleotides align to TRBD2. The sequence was collected from a man in his late teens or twenties in good health. The CDR3 reads CSARALAGGPGYEQFF. CDR3 coding DNA: TGCAGTGCTCGAGCACTAGCGGGAGGGCCAGGGTATGAGCAGTTCTTC.